The source of this TCR beta chain is a study of T cells in localized non-small cell lung cancer. V was pared by 3 bases and J by 10 bases, with 17 bases of the junction left unmatched. This CDR3 comprises 18 residues. Germline loops: CDR1 SGDLS, CDR2 YYNGEE. Assay: immunoSEQ multiplex PCR; the TCRdb copy retains only in-frame clones and omits some. The top ten clones hold roughly 19% of a sample with approximately 2,000 clones, under 40% of them seen once. This material consisted of normal lung tissue next to the tumor, taken before any cancer treatment. The J gene is TRBJ1-4, the V gene TRBV9; 11 positions match TRBD1. This sequence originates from a male donor at least 60 years old with stage I squamous cell lung carcinoma. The CDR3 region has the DNA TGTGCCAGCAGCGGGTTGACAAAATCCGGGACAGGGGGACGAAAACTGTTTTTT. Protein: CASSGLTKSGTGGRKLFF. Using reference TRBV9 and TRBJ1-4 for the parts outside the CDR3, the full variable domain is DSGVTQTPKHLITATGQRVTLRCSPRSGDLSVYWYQQSLDQGLQFLIQYYNGEERAKGNILERFSAQQFPDLHSELNLSSLELGDSALYFCASSGLTKSGTGGRKLFFGSGTQLSVL.